The 10 T cell receptor beta chains reported below all come from one sample, sequenced in a study of chemoradiotherapy in HPV16-positive cancers. The table came from immunoSEQ multiplex PCR; TCRdb's copy has only in-frame clones and leaves some out. The table has about 68,000 clones, roughly 86% seen once. The source was blood, collected from a patient who underwent chemoradiotherapy. The receptors originated from a human donor with HPV-associated anogenital cancer.

The V gene is TRBV15, the J gene TRBJ2-7; TRBD2 is a possible D gene (6 bases). CDR1 and CDR2 from the germline V gene are LNHNV and YYDKDF (reference sequence). Trimming took 3 bases from V and 8 from J, leaving 11 bases between them. This CDR3 spans 12 amino acids. CDR3 amino acids: CATSRDYGQQYF. The CDR3 nucleotides read TGTGCCACCAGCAGGGACTACGGCCAGCAGTACTTC. Supplemented by reference TRBV15 and TRBJ2-7, the full variable domain reads DAMVIQNPRYQVTQFGKPVTLSCSQTLNHNVMYWYQQKSSQAPKLLFHYYDKDFNNEADTPDNFQSRRPNTSFCFLDIRSPGLGDTAMYLCATSRDYGQQYFGPGTRLTVT.

In this sample, this clone turned up once. The chain has TRBV2 and TRBJ2-4; D perhaps matches TRBD1 (5 bases). Trimming took 3 bases from V and 6 from J, leaving 18 bases between them. This CDR3 spans 16 amino acids. The germline CDR1 and CDR2 sequences are SNHLY and FYNNEI. The CDR3 coding sequence is TGTGCCAGCAGTGATTGGGTCGGGCAGGGCGGAAACATTCAGTACTTC. Translation gives CASSDWVGQGGNIQYF.

The V call is TRBV7-2, the J call TRBJ1-5; D unclear. Germline-derived CDR1 and CDR2 are SGHTA and FQGNSA. V lost 5 bases and J 4 bases, leaving 9 bases between the germline ends. This CDR3 contains 13 residues. Here the CDR3 reads CASSVTSNQPQHF. CDR3 DNA sequence: TGTGCCAGCAGCGTTACGAGTAATCAGCCCCAGCATTTT.

This clone was counted a single time. The rearrangement links TRBV6-4 to TRBJ2-3; the match to TRBD1 covers 7 bases. Trimming cost V 8 bases and J 8 bases; bases outside gene matches: 16. CDR3 length: 15 amino acids. The germline CDR1 and CDR2 sequences are MRHNA and SNTAGT. In DNA, the CDR3 is TGTGCCAGCTCCCTACAGGGGTCCAGCGTGGGTACGCAGTATTTT. As protein: CASSLQGSSVGTQYF.

The chain links TRBV30 to TRBJ1-3, with D possibly being TRBD1 (5 bases). The CDR3 is 14 amino acids. With 1 base removed from V and 4 bases from J, the gap between germline ends came to 11 bases. Germline-derived CDR1 and CDR2 are GTSNPN and SVGIG (reference sequence). CDR3 sequence (DNA): TGTGCCTGGAGTGCCGGGACGGTAGGAAACACCATATATTTT. Amino acid sequence: CAWSAGTVGNTIYF.

The chain links TRBV5-1 to TRBJ2-5, with TRBD1 as a possible D gene (6 bases). The closer fit of TRBJ2-7 to the DNA end suggests the J call may be wrong. This CDR3 contains 16 residues. Germline V lookup: CDR1 SGHRS, CDR2 YFSETQ. CDR3 nucleotide sequence: TGCGCCAGCAGCTTGGCCGGTTACAGGGAAGCCAGCGAGCAGTACTTC. It codes for CASSLAGYREASEQYF.

DNA for the CDR3: TGTGCCAGCAGTTTTACGACGCAGTATTTT. Its protein product is CASSFTTQYF. The chain combines TRBV28 with TRBJ2-3; D call uncertain. Trimming cost V 3 bases and J 9 bases, with 4 bases left between them. The CDR3 is 10 residues long. The V gene's germline CDR1 is MDHEN and CDR2 SYDVKM.

The V gene is TRBV6-5, the J gene TRBJ1-2; 7 positions agree with TRBD1. Germline trimming cut 2 bases from V and 4 bases from J; bases unmatched to any gene: 7. CDR1 is MNHEY and CDR2 is SVGAGI in the germline V gene. The CDR3 runs to 15 residues. The CDR3 loop is CASSYGQGVAYGYTF. CDR3 DNA: TGTGCCAGCAGTTACGGGCAGGGGGTCGCCTATGGCTACACCTTC.

The sample holds a few counts of this clone. The gene calls are TRBV28 and TRBJ2-2; no reliable D call. The CDR3 totals 14 residues. Per the germline V gene, CDR1 is MDHEN and CDR2 is SYDVKM. V was shortened by 5 bases and J by 9 bases, with 16 bases between the two germline ends. The chain's CDR3 is CASSQNGEYRELFF. CDR3 sequence (DNA): TGTGCCAGCAGTCAAAATGGGGAATACCGGGAGCTGTTTTTT.

The chain carries TRBV19 and TRBJ1-1, with D maybe TRBD1 (6 bases). Germline V gene lookup returns CDR1 LNHDA and CDR2 SQIVND (reference sequence). CDR3 length: 13 amino acids. Trimming removed 3 bases at V and 1 base at J, with 6 bases between. The CDR3 nucleotides read TGTGCCAGTAGTATGGGACAGAACACTGAAGCTTTCTTT. Translation: CASSMGQNTEAFF.